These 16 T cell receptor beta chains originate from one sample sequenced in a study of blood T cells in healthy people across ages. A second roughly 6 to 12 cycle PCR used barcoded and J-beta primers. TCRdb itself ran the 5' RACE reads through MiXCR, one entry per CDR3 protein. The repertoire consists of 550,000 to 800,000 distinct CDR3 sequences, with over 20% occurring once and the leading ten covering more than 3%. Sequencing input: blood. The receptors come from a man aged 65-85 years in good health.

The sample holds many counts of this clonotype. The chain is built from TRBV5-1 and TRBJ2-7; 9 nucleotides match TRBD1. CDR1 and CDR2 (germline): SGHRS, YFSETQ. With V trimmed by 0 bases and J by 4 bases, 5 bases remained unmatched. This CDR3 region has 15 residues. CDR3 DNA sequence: TGCGCCAGCAGCTTGGCCGGGACAGGGCTTTACGAGCAGTACTTC. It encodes CASSLAGTGLYEQYF.

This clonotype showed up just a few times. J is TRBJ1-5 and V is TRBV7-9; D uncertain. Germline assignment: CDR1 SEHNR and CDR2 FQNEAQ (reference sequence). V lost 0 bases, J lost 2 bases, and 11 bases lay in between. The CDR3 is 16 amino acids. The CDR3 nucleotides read TGTGCCAGCAGCTTAGCGGGCTTTGGGGGCAATCAGCCCCAGCATTTT. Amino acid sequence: CASSLAGFGGNQPQHF.

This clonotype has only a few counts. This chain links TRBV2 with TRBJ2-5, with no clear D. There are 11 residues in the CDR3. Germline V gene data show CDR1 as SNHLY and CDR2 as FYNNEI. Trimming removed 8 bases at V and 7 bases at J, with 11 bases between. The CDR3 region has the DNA TGTGCCAGCCGAGGATCGGTGACCCAGTACTTC. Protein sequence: CASRGSVTQYF.

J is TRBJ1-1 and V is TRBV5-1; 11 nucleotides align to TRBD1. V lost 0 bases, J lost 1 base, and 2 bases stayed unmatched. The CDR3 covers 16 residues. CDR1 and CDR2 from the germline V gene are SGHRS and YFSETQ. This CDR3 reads CASSLGTGGENTEAFF. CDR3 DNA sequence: TGCGCCAGCAGCTTGGGGACAGGGGGCGAGAACACTGAAGCTTTCTTT.

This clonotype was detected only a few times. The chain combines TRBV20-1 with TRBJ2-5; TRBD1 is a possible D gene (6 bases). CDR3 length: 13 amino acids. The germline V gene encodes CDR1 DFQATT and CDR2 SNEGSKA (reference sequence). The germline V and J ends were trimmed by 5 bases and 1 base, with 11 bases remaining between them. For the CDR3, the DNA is TGCAGTGCTCAACGGACAGCCCAAGAGACCCAGTACTTC. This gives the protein CSAQRTAQETQYF.

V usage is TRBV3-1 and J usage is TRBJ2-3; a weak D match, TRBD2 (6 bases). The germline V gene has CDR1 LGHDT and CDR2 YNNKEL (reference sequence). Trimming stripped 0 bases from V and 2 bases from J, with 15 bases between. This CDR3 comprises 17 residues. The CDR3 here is CASSQEKVSGYTDTQYF. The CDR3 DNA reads TGTGCCAGCAGCCAAGAAAAGGTTAGCGGATACACAGATACGCAGTATTTT.

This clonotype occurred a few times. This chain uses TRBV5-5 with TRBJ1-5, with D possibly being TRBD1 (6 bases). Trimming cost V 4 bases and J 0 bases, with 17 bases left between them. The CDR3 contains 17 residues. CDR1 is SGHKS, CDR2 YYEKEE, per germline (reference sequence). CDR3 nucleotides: TGTGCCAGCAGCCCGGGAGACAGGAGCTTTAGCAATCAGCCCCAGCATTTT. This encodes CASSPGDRSFSNQPQHF.

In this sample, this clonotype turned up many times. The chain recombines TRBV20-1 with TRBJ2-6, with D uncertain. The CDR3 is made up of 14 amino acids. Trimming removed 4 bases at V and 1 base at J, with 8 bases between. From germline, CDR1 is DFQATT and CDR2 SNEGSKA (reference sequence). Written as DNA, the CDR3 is TGCAGTGCTAAGATCGGTTCTGGGGCCAACGTCCTGACTTTC. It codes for CSAKIGSGANVLTF.

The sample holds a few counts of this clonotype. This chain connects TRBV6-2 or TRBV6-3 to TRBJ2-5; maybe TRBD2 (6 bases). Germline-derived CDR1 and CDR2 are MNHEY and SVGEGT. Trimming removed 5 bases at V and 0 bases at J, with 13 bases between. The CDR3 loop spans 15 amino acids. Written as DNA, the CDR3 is TGTGCCAGCAGTCGGGACTCCGCTTACCAAGAGACCCAGTACTTC. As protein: CASSRDSAYQETQYF.

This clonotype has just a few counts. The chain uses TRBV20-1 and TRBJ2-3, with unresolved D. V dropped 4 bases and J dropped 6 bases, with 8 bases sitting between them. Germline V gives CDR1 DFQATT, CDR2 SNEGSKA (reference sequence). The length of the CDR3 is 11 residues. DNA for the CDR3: TGCAGTGCTATCTTAAGCGATACGCAGTATTTT. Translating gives CSAILSDTQYF.

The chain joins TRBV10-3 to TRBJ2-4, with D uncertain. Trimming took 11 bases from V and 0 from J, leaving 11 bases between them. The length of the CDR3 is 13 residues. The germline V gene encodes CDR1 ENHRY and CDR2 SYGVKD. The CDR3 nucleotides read TGTGCCGTCAATGACGGAGCCAAAAACATTCAGTACTTC. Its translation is CAVNDGAKNIQYF.

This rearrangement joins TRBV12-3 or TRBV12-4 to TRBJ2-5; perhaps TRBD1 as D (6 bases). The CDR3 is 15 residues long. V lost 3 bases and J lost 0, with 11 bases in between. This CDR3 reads CASSFWTDNQETQYF. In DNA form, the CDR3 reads TGTGCCAGCAGTTTTTGGACAGACAACCAAGAGACCCAGTACTTC.

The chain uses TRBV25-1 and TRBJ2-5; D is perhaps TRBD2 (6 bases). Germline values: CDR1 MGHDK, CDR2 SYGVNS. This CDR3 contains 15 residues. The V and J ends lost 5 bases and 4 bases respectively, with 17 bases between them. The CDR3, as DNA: TGTGCCAGCAGTCCCCACGCGGGATTAGGAGAGACCCAGTACTTC. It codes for CASSPHAGLGETQYF.

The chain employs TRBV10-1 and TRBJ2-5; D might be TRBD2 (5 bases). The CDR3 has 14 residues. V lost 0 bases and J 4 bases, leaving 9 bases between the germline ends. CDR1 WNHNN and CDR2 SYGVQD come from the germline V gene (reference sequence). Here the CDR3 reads CASSESTIGETQYF. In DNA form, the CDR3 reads TGCGCCAGCAGTGAGTCGACTATCGGAGAGACCCAGTACTTC.

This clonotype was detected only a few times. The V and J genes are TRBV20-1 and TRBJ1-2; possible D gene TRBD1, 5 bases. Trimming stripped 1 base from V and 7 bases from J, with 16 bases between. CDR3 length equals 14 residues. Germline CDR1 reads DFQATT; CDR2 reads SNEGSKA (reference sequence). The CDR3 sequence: CSARVGALTSGYTF. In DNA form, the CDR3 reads TGCAGTGCTAGAGTTGGGGCACTCACCTCTGGCTACACCTTC.

As DNA, the CDR3 is TGTGCCATGAGGGACAGCTCTCCTGACGAGCAGTACTTC. Translated, it gives CAMRDSSPDEQYF. The chain carries TRBV10-3 and TRBJ2-5, with 7 bases lining up with TRBD1. The DNA end is a closer match to TRBJ2-7, so the J assignment may be wrong. The CDR3 is 13 residues long. CDR1 is ENHRY, CDR2 SYGVKD, per germline.